This T cell receptor (beta chain) was found in a study of OX40 agonist ivuxolimab in advanced cancers. For the study at large: Patients received the agonistic anti-OX40 (CD134) antibody ivuxolimab. Patients were infused with ivuxolimab every 2 weeks at 0.01 to 10 mg/kg.

Trimming removed 1 base from V and 5 bases from J, with 11 bases in between. The CDR3 covers 14 residues. Germline values: CDR1 SGHAT, CDR2 FQNNGV. Using immunoSEQ multiplex PCR, the repertoire was profiled, and TCRdb retains in-frame clones only, with some absent. Of tens of thousands of clones detected, about 85% appear once; the ten largest clones hold roughly 15%. The chain is built from TRBV11-2 and TRBJ1-1; D might be TRBD1 (5 bases). The sample was CD4+ or CD8+ T cells sorted from blood, taken in a trial of the OX40 agonist ivuxolimab. The receptor was derived from an adult with an advanced solid tumor such as melanoma, head and neck, liver or kidney cancer. CDR3 region: CASSLAPGVTEAFF. The CDR3 coding sequence is TGTGCCAGCAGCTTAGCGCCGGGGGTTACTGAAGCTTTCTTT.